This TCR beta chain was profiled in a study of early T cells in non-severe SARS-CoV-2 infection. Study background: Whole-blood bulk RNA, unsorted, was sequenced, and chains were unpaired.

TCRdb reanalysed the 5' RACE reads using MiXCR and keeps one entry per CDR3 protein. The sample holds some 87,000 distinct CDR3 sequences, over 10% seen once. This clonotype was counted at least ten times. The J segment lost 13 bases and the V segment lost 4 bases, leaving 8 bases of the junction unmatched. The germline V gene encodes CDR1 SGHRS and CDR2 YFSETQ. This CDR3 region has 14 residues. The chain carries TRBV5-1 and TRBJ2-6; 10 bases map to TRBD1. This TCR derives from an adult who was a healthcare worker with PCR-confirmed SARS-CoV-2 infection or an uninfected control (not recorded which). The material sequenced was whole blood. Here the CDR3 DNA reads TGCGCCAGCAGCAAGGGACAGGGGCCTGGTGTCCTGACTTTC. It translates to CASSKGQGPGVLTF.